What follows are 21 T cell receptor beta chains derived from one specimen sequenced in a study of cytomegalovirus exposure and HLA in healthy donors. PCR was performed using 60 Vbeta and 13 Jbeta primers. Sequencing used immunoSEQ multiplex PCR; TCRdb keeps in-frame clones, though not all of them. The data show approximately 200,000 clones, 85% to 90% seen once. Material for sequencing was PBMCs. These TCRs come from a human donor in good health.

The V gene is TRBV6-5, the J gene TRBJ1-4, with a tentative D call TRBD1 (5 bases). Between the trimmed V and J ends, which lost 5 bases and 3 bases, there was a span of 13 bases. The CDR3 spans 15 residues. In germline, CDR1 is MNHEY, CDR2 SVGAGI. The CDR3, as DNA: TGTGCCAGCAGTCTATACAGGTCTTCTAATGAAAAACTGTTTTTT. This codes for CASSLYRSSNEKLFF.

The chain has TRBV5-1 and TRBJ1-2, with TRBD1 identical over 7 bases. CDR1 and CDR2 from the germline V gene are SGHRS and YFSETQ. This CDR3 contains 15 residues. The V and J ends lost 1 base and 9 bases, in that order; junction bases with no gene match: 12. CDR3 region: CASSLTGASAESYTF. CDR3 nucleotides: TGCGCCAGCAGCTTGACAGGGGCATCGGCAGAGAGCTACACCTTC.

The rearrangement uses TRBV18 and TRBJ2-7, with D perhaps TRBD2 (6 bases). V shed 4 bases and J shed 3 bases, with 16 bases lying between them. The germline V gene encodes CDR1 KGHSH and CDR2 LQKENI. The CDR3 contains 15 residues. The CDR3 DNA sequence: TGTGCCAGCTCACTAGGGACTGGCGAAGTCTACGAGCAGTACTTC. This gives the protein CASSLGTGEVYEQYF.

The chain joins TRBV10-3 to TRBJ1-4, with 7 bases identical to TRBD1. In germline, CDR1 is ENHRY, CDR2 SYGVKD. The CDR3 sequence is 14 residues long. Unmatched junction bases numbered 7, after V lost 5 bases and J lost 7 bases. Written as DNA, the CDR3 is TGTGCCATCAGTCCGGGACAGCCTATTGAAAAACTGTTTTTT. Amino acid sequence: CAISPGQPIEKLFF.

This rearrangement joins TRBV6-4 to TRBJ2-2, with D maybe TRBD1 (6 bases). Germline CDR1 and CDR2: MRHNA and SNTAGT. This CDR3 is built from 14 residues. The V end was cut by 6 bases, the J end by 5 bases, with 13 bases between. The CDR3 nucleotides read TGTGCCAGCAGACCGACAGGCCTAACCGGGGAGCTGTTTTTT. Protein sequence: CASRPTGLTGELFF.

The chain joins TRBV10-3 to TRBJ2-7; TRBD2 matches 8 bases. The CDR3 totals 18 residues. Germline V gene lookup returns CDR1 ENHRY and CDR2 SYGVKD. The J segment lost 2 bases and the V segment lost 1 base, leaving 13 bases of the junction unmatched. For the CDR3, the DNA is TGTGCCATCAGTGAGTTGGGGGGCGCTAGCGGGCTCACCTACGAGCAGTACTTC. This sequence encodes CAISELGGASGLTYEQYF.

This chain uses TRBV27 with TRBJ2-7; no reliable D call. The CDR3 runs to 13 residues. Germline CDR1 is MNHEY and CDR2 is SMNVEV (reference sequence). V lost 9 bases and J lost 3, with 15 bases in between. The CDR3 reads CASHSFYSYEQYF. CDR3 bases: TGTGCCAGTCATTCTTTTTACAGCTACGAGCAGTACTTC.

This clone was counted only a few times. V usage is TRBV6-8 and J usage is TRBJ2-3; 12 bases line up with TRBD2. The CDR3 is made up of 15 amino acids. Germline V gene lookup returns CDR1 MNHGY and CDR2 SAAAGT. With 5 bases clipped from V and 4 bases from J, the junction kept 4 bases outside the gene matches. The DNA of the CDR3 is TGTGCCAGCAGTCCTAGCGGGAGGGCGGCAGATACGCAGTATTTT. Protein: CASSPSGRAADTQYF.

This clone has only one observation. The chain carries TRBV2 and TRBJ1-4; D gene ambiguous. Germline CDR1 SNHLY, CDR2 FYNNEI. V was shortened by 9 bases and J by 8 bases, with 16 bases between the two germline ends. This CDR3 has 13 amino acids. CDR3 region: CASSLRRKEKLFF. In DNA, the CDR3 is TGTGCCAGTAGCCTGAGACGGAAAGAAAAACTGTTTTTT.

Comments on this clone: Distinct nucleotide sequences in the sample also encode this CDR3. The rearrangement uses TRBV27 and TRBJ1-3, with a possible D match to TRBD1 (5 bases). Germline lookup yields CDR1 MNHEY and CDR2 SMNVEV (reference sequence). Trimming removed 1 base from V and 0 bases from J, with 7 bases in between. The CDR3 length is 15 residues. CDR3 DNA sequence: TGTGCCAGCAGTTTATACGGGGGCTCTGGAAACACCATATATTTT. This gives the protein CASSLYGGSGNTIYF.

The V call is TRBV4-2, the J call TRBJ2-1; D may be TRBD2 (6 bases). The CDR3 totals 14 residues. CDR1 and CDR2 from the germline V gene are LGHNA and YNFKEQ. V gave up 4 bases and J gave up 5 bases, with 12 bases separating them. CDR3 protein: CASSPIPGDNEQFF. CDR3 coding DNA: TGTGCCAGCAGCCCTATCCCGGGAGACAATGAGCAGTTCTTC.

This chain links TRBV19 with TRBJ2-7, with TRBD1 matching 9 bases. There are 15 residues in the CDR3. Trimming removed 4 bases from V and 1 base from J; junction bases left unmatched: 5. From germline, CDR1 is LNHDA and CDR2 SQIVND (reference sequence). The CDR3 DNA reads TGTGCCAGTAGTACCACAGGGGGCGCATCCTACGAGCAGTACTTC. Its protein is CASSTTGGASYEQYF. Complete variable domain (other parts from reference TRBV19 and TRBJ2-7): DGGITQSPKYLFRKEGQNVTLSCEQNLNHDAMYWYRQDPGQGLRLIYYSQIVNDFQKGDIAEGYSVSREKKESFPLTVTSAQKNPTAFYLCASSTTGGASYEQYFGPGTRLTVT.

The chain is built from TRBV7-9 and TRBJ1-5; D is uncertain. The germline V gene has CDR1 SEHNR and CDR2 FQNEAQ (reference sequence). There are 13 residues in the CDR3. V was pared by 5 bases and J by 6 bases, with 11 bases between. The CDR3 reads CASSRTTGQPQHF. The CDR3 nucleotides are TGTGCCAGCAGCCGAACGACGGGTCAGCCCCAGCATTTT.

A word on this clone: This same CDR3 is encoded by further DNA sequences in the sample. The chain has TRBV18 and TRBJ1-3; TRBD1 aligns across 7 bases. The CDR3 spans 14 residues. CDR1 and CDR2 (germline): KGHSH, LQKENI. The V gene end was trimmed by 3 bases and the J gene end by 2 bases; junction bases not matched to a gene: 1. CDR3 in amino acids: CASSPRGTGNTIYF. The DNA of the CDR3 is TGTGCCAGCTCACCCAGGGGGACTGGAAACACCATATATTTT.

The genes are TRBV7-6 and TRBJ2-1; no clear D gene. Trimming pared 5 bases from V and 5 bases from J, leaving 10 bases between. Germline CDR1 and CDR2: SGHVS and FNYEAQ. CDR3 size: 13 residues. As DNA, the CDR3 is TGTGCCAGCAGCCCGAGCCCAAACAATGAGCAGTTCTTC. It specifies CASSPSPNNEQFF.

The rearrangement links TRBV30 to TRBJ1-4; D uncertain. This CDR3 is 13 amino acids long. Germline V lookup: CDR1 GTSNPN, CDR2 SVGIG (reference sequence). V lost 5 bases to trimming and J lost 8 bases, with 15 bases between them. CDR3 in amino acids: CAWSEAGREKLFF. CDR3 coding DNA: TGTGCCTGGTCCGAGGCGGGCCGGGAAAAACTGTTTTTT. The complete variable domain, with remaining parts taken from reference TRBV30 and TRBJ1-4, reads SQTIHQWPATLVQPVGSPLSLECTVEGTSNPNLYWYRQAAGRGLQLLFYSVGIGQISSEVPQNLSASRPQDRQFILSSKKLLLSDSGFYLCAWSEAGREKLFFGSGTQLSVL.

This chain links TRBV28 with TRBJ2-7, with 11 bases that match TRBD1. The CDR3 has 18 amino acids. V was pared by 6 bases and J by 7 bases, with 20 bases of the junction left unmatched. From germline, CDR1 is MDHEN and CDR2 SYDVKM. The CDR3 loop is CASRPPDEGQGATGEQYF. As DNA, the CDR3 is TGTGCCAGCAGACCCCCCGACGAAGGACAGGGGGCGACGGGGGAGCAGTACTTC.

DNA for the CDR3: TGTGCCAGCAGATCCAGATCCAATCAGCCCCAGCATTTT. This gives the protein CASRSRSNQPQHF. The chain combines TRBV6-5 with TRBJ1-5; unclear D gene. Trimming stripped 6 bases from V and 3 bases from J, with 9 bases between. This CDR3 has 13 residues. CDR1 is MNHEY and CDR2 is SVGAGI in the germline V gene.

Here the CDR3 reads CASSPQGARYEQYF. In DNA form, the CDR3 reads TGTGCCAGCTCACCACAGGGGGCACGCTACGAGCAGTACTTC. The chain uses TRBV18 and TRBJ2-7; 7 bases map to TRBD1. There are 14 residues in the CDR3. Germline CDR1 reads KGHSH; CDR2 reads LQKENI. V dropped 1 base and J dropped 3; count of bases not matched to a gene: 3.

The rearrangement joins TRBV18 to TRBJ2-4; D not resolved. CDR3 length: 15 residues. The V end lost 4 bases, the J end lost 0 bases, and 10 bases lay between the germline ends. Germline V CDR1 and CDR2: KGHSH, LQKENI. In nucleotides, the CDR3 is TGTGCCAGCTCACTGGCGGAGCTAGCCAAAAACATTCAGTACTTC. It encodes CASSLAELAKNIQYF.

CDR3 sequence: CASSLYSRGGGGYTF. CDR3 DNA sequence: TGTGCCAGCAGTTTATATTCGCGGGGGGGTGGTGGCTACACCTTC. This rearrangement joins TRBV28 to TRBJ1-2, with TRBD1 as a possible D gene (5 bases). Trimming pared 1 base from V and 7 bases from J, leaving 16 bases between. CDR3 length: 15 residues. Germline CDR1 and CDR2: MDHEN and SYDVKM.